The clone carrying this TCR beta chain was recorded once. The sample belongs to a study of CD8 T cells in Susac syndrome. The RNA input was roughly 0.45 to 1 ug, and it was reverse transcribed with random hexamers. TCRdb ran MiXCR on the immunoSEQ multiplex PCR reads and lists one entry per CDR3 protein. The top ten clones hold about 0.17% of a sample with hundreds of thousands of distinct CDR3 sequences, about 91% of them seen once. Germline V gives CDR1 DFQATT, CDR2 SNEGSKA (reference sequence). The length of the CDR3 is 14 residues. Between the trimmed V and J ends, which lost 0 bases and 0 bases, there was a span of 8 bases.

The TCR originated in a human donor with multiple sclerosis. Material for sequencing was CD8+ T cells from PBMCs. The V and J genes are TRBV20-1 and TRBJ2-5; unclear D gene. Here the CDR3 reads CSARDRTDQETQYF. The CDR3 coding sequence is TGCAGTGCTAGAGACCGGACGGACCAAGAGACCCAGTACTTC.